Listed here are 19 T cell receptor beta chains from one sample, sequenced in a study of blood T cell repertoires in COVID-19. This table comes from immunoSEQ multiplex PCR, and its TCRdb copy is limited to in-frame clones, with some not included. This table has 150,000 to 200,000 clones, about 85% appearing once. Sequencing was done on a sample of peripheral blood. The receptors come from a woman aged 80 or older with acute or convalescent COVID-19.

The chain carries TRBV4-1 and TRBJ1-4; 8 bases agree with TRBD1. CDR1 is MGHRA and CDR2 is YSYEKL in the germline V gene. V gave up 4 bases and J gave up 7 bases; unmatched junction bases: 11. This CDR3 comprises 16 residues. Written as DNA, the CDR3 is TGCGCCAGCAGCCCCCAAGGTTGGGACAGGCCTGAAAAACTGTTTTTT. This sequence encodes CASSPQGWDRPEKLFF.

This rearrangement joins TRBV7-2 to TRBJ2-2; maybe TRBD1 (7 bases). V was pared by 5 bases and J by 6 bases, with 13 bases between. CDR3 length: 14 amino acids. CDR1 is SGHTA and CDR2 is FQGNSA in the germline V gene. This CDR3 reads CASSAGQTAGELFF. DNA of the CDR3: TGTGCCAGCAGCGCGGGACAGACTGCCGGGGAGCTGTTTTTT.

This chain connects TRBV7-3 to TRBJ2-5; a weak D match, TRBD1 (6 bases). Trimming took 6 bases from V and 3 from J, leaving 14 bases between them. Per the germline V gene, CDR1 is SGHTA and CDR2 is FQGTGA. There are 14 residues in the CDR3. In DNA, the CDR3 is TGTGCCAGCAGTACAACAGGGAGAGAAGAGACCCAGTACTTC. Its protein product is CASSTTGREETQYF.

The chain links TRBV12-3 or TRBV12-4 to TRBJ1-2; D ambiguous. Trimming removed 6 bases at V and 4 bases at J, with 12 bases between. CDR3 length equals 13 residues. This chain's CDR3 is CASSPRRPYGYTF. CDR3 DNA: TGTGCCAGCAGCCCCCGGCGGCCCTATGGCTACACCTTC.

The rearrangement joins TRBV19 to TRBJ2-4, with 7 bases aligning to TRBD2. From germline, CDR1 is LNHDA and CDR2 SQIVND (reference sequence). The CDR3 runs 15 residues. V shed 1 base and J 9 bases; nucleotides not matched to a gene: 9. The CDR3 spells CASSIAWGGKGIQYF. The DNA of the CDR3 is TGTGCCAGTAGTATAGCCTGGGGGGGTAAGGGCATTCAGTACTTC.

The V and J genes are TRBV5-1 and TRBJ2-4; no clear D gene. Trimming left V 4 bases short and J 7 bases short, with 6 bases between. Germline-derived CDR1 and CDR2 are SGHRS and YFSETQ. The CDR3 is 11 amino acids. CDR3: CASSEANIQYF. The CDR3 DNA reads TGCGCCAGCAGCGAGGCGAACATTCAGTACTTC.

The rearrangement links TRBV2 to TRBJ1-5, with D perhaps TRBD1 (5 bases). This CDR3 spans 14 amino acids. The ends were cut back, 7 bases at V and 1 base at J, with 11 bases in the middle. Per germline, CDR1 SNHLY and CDR2 FYNNEI. The CDR3 protein is CASKARVSNQPQHF. DNA for the CDR3: TGTGCCAGCAAGGCCAGGGTAAGCAATCAGCCCCAGCATTTT.

V and J are TRBV10-3 and TRBJ1-3; 9 bases map to TRBD1. Per germline, CDR1 ENHRY and CDR2 SYGVKD. This CDR3 is 14 amino acids long. The ends lost 6 bases at V and 4 bases at J; junction bases unmatched: 4. CDR3 residues: CAIRSDRGGNTIYF. The CDR3 DNA follows: TGTGCCATCAGATCGGACAGGGGAGGAAACACCATATATTTT.

This CDR3 reads CASSTGLAANEQFF. CDR3 bases: TGTGCCAGCAGTACAGGACTAGCGGCTAATGAGCAGTTCTTC. The V and J genes are TRBV6-4 and TRBJ2-1; 10 bases agree with TRBD2. From germline, CDR1 is MRHNA and CDR2 SNTAGT. The CDR3 spans 14 residues. V lost 5 bases and J lost 7; bases outside the gene matches: 5.

The rearrangement joins TRBV2 to TRBJ2-7; a possible D gene is TRBD1 (6 bases). Trimming pared 6 bases from V and 3 bases from J, leaving 12 bases between. Germline loops: CDR1 SNHLY, CDR2 FYNNEI. This CDR3 is built from 13 residues. The CDR3, as DNA: TGTGCCAGCAGCGCCGGGACACTCTACGAGCAGTACTTC. Its translation is CASSAGTLYEQYF.

J is TRBJ1-5 and V is TRBV7-2; the D gene is possibly TRBD1 (6 bases). The CDR3 totals 15 residues. The germline V gene encodes CDR1 SGHTA and CDR2 FQGNSA. Trimming cost V 5 bases and J 7 bases, with 18 bases left between them. The chain's CDR3 is CASSLDPQGIQPQHF. The CDR3 DNA sequence: TGTGCCAGCAGCCTAGACCCACAGGGTATCCAGCCCCAGCATTTT.

V is TRBV5-8 and J is TRBJ1-5; 7 nucleotides match TRBD1. The V segment lost 1 base and the J segment 6 bases; nucleotides outside the gene matches: 4. Germline CDR1 and CDR2: SGHTS and YDEGEE. The CDR3 length is 14 residues. The CDR3 sequence is CASSLRQGGQPQHF. The CDR3 nucleotides are TGTGCCAGCAGCTTGCGACAGGGCGGTCAGCCCCAGCATTTT.

The chain recombines TRBV21-1 with TRBJ1-1; the table calls TRBD1, which could not be checked here. TRBV21-1 represents a pseudogene. CDR3 length: 17 residues. The CDR3 DNA reads TGTGCCAGCAGCAATTTGGCCGGGACAGGGAAGAACACTGAAGCTTTCTTT. Translation gives CASSNLAGTGKNTEAFF.

This rearrangement joins TRBV7-9 to TRBJ1-4; D ambiguous. Trimming cost V 5 bases and J 8 bases, with 18 bases left between them. The V gene's germline CDR1 is SEHNR and CDR2 FQNEAQ (reference sequence). This CDR3 has 15 amino acids. The CDR3 region is CASSGIGKKGEKLFF. The CDR3 coding sequence is TGTGCCAGCAGCGGTATCGGGAAAAAGGGAGAAAAACTGTTTTTT.

The rearrangement joins TRBV2 to TRBJ2-5; possible D gene TRBD2, 6 bases. The germline V and J ends were trimmed by 4 bases and 0 bases, with 12 bases remaining between them. The length of the CDR3 is 15 residues. From germline, CDR1 is SNHLY and CDR2 FYNNEI. The CDR3 loop reads CASSAGREDQETQYF. In DNA form, the CDR3 reads TGTGCCAGCAGTGCGGGCAGGGAGGACCAAGAGACCCAGTACTTC.

The J gene is TRBJ1-1, the V gene TRBV3-1 (or the pseudogene TRBV3-2); 7 nucleotides line up with TRBD1. From germline, CDR1 is LGHDT and CDR2 YNNKEL (reference sequence). There are 14 residues in the CDR3. The junction had 3 bases not matched to a gene; V was cut back by 3 bases and J by 2 bases. CDR3: CASSQGQINTEAFF. In nucleotides, the CDR3 is TGTGCCAGCAGCCAGGGACAGATCAACACTGAAGCTTTCTTT.

The chain links TRBV5-4 to TRBJ2-1, with TRBD2 matching 7 bases. Trimming took 4 bases from V and 0 from J; bases not matched to a gene: 10. CDR1 SGHNT and CDR2 YYREEE come from the germline V gene (reference sequence). This CDR3 contains 17 residues. DNA for the CDR3: TGTGCCAGCAGCGGGTGGGCTAGCGGAAGCTCCTACAATGAGCAGTTCTTC. Translation: CASSGWASGSSYNEQFF.

V and J are TRBV1 and TRBJ2-7; the table's D call TRBD1 went unverified against the DNA. TRBV1 is an annotated pseudogene. The CDR3 has 14 residues. The CDR3 loop reads CTSSPTGQRYEQYF. The CDR3 coding sequence is TGCACCAGCAGCCCGACGGGACAGCGCTACGAGCAGTACTTC.

The rearrangement joins TRBV9 to TRBJ2-1; TRBD2 aligns across 7 bases. Trimming at V came to 3 bases and at J to 0 bases, leaving 6 bases not matched to a gene. From germline, CDR1 is SGDLS and CDR2 YYNGEE. CDR3 length: 16 residues. The CDR3 region is CASSAGTSASYNEQFF. Here the CDR3 DNA reads TGTGCCAGCAGCGCGGGAACTAGCGCCTCCTACAATGAGCAGTTCTTC. Complete variable domain (other parts from reference TRBV9 and TRBJ2-1): DSGVTQTPKHLITATGQRVTLRCSPRSGDLSVYWYQQSLDQGLQFLIQYYNGEERAKGNILERFSAQQFPDLHSELNLSSLELGDSALYFCASSAGTSASYNEQFFGPGTRLTVL.